Described below is a single TCR beta chain sequence and its context. Its antigen is unknown. The entry originates in a study of cytotoxic CD8 clonotypes in ibrutinib-treated CLL. Study-level information: Response material was collected after a median about 11 months of treatment, range 6 to 36. When averaged across all of the samples, the counts came to some 250,000 productive templates and tens of thousands of productive rearrangements.

V gave up 6 bases and J gave up 4 bases; unmatched junction bases: 12. The germline CDR1 and CDR2 sequences are KGHSH and LQKENI. CDR3 length: 16 amino acids. Study conclusions and caveats: Ibrutinib response saw clonality rise, and progression saw it return toward baseline. Pretreatment clonality was elevated relative to age-matched healthy donors and paralleled circulating CD8+ T-cell counts.

Data came from immunoSEQ multiplex PCR; TCRdb stores just in-frame clones and leaves some out. Of 200,000 to 250,000 clones listed, 70% were seen once; the top ten hold 5.9%. This TCR derives from a human donor with chronic lymphocytic leukemia. This rearrangement joins TRBV18 to TRBJ2-7; 10 bases align to TRBD2. The sequences come from PBMCs, collected after 12 months of ibrutinib treatment. For the CDR3, the DNA is TGTGCCAGCTCTCCCTCCCGGACTAGCGGACCTTACGAGCAGTACTTC. Its protein is CASSPSRTSGPYEQYF.